What follows are 10 T cell receptor beta chains derived from one specimen sequenced in a study of blood T cells in healthy people across ages. A sample-barcoded 5' primer and a J-beta primer mix were used in a second PCR of about 7 to 12 cycles. One entry per CDR3 protein results from TCRdb running MiXCR on the 5' RACE reads. Of some 790,000 distinct CDR3 sequences listed, less than 35% are singletons. Sequencing was carried out using blood. These receptors all stem from a woman at least 80 years old in good health.

With respect to this clonotype: This may arise from a read error, as a much more abundant clone is one base away. J is TRBJ2-5 and V is TRBV29-1; 8 bases are a match to TRBD1. CDR3 size: 13 residues. Germline CDR1 is SQVTM and CDR2 is ANQGSEA. CDR3 nucleotide sequence: TGCAGCGTTGAAGGGACAGGGATGGAGACCCCGTACTTC. This encodes CSVEGTGMETPYF.

As concerns this clonotype: Just one base apart from a much larger clone, this may be a read error. This chain uses TRBV6-6 with TRBJ1-5; no clear D. This CDR3 region has 12 residues. The germline gives CDR1 MNHNY, CDR2 SVGAGI (reference sequence). CDR3 amino acids: CARSYSDQPQHF. CDR3 sequence (DNA): TGTGCCCGCAGTTACTCGGATCAGCCCCAGCATTTT.

There are many counts of this clonotype. The chain combines TRBV5-4 with TRBJ1-5, with TRBD1 matching over 7 bases. V gave up 0 bases and J gave up 7 bases; unmatched junction bases: 4. CDR3 length: 14 amino acids. Germline V CDR1 and CDR2: SGHNT, YYREEE (reference sequence). Written as DNA, the CDR3 is TGTGCCAGCAGCTTGGACAGGGGAGACCAGCCCCAGCATTTT. Protein product: CASSLDRGDQPQHF.

This clonotype was seen many times. This chain links TRBV7-9 with TRBJ1-2; no firm D call. The germline V gene has CDR1 SEHNR and CDR2 FQNEAQ (reference sequence). Trimming shortened V by 1 base and J by 3 bases, and 9 bases separated the two germline ends. The CDR3 covers 14 residues. CDR3 sequence reads: CASSLESGYYGYTF. In nucleotides, the CDR3 is TGTGCCAGCAGCTTAGAATCAGGATACTATGGCTACACCTTC.

The V gene is TRBV20-1, the J gene TRBJ2-5; D is unclear. Germline-derived CDR1 and CDR2 are DFQATT and SNEGSKA (reference sequence). V was clipped by 5 bases and J by 0 bases, with 7 bases between them. The CDR3 has 12 amino acids. CDR3 DNA: TGCAGTGCTGGAAATAACCAAGAGACCCAGTACTTC. Translating gives CSAGNNQETQYF.

This clonotype has a single count. The chain is built from TRBV5-1 and TRBJ2-3; possibly TRBD1 or TRBD2 for D (5 bases each). Germline V gene lookup returns CDR1 SGHRS and CDR2 YFSETQ. The V gene lost 7 bases and the J gene lost 2 bases, with 17 bases spanning the gap. This CDR3 contains 15 residues. The CDR3 DNA sequence: TGCGCCAGCCAGAAGGGGAGAACCTTCACAGATACGCAGTATTTT. It codes for CASQKGRTFTDTQYF.

This clonotype was counted many times. The chain recombines TRBV2 with TRBJ2-5, with D perhaps matching TRBD2 (6 bases). The CDR3 covers 16 residues. Trimming left V 4 bases short and J 4 bases short, with 19 bases between. Germline values: CDR1 SNHLY, CDR2 FYNNEI. CDR3 amino acids: CASSGGGGADPETQYF. The CDR3 nucleotides read TGTGCCAGCAGTGGGGGTGGCGGGGCCGACCCAGAGACCCAGTACTTC.

This clonotype was recorded a few times. The J gene is TRBJ2-1, the V gene TRBV6-2 or TRBV6-3; the D gene is possibly TRBD2 (6 bases). The tail of the sequence fits TRBJ2-7 better, so the J call may be wrong. The CDR3 extends over 14 amino acids. Germline CDR1 reads MNHEY; CDR2 reads SVGEGT. The CDR3 DNA is TGTGCCAGCAGTCCGGGACTCCTCTACAATGAGCAGTACTTC. As protein: CASSPGLLYNEQYF.

This clonotype came up many times. The chain joins TRBV7-2 to TRBJ2-5; 7 positions agree with TRBD2. Trimming cost V 5 bases and J 4 bases; bases outside gene matches: 10. Germline CDR1 reads SGHTA; CDR2 reads FQGNSA. This CDR3 contains 15 residues. The CDR3 loop is CASSPGLAEGETQYF. The CDR3 coding sequence is TGTGCCAGCAGCCCGGGGCTAGCGGAAGGAGAGACCCAGTACTTC.

On this clonotype: A much larger clone differs from this one at a single base, so this may be a read error. This chain uses TRBV7-2 with TRBJ2-7; 7 positions agree with TRBD2. Trimming removed 0 bases from V and 7 bases from J; junction bases left unmatched: 9. The germline CDR1 and CDR2 sequences are SGHTA and FQGNSA. This CDR3 is built from 15 residues. The CDR3 DNA is TGTGCCAGCAGCTTAGCAGGGTACCAGGGAGGGGAGCAGTACTTC. This encodes CASSLAGYQGGEQYF.